These 16 T cell receptor beta chains share one sample of origin, sequenced in a study of T cells in Graves' hyperthyroidism and ophthalmopathy (dated by TCRdb to between 2017 and 2020). Library preparation used multiplex PCR. The reads were generated on an Illumina HiSeq 2000. The TCR beta CDR3 regions were amplified from RNA transcripts. The first round of RT-PCR for the TCR CDR3 was performed with the HTBI primer set and the Qiagen OneStep RT-PCR kit. The raw public reads went through TCRdb reprocessing: fastp at Q25, MiXCR clone calling, in-frame beta chains kept. Each entry merges the rows of one CDR3 protein and shows their most common DNA and genes. The sample includes about 640,000 distinct CDR3 sequences, with about 20% observed a single time. In total, the top ten clones hold more than 30% of the sample. Specimen: blood. The receptors here all came from a young man with Graves' ophthalmopathy.

The chain joins TRBV12-3 or TRBV12-4 to TRBJ1-2; 7 bases are a match to TRBD1. The CDR3 covers 17 residues. Trimming at V came to 6 bases and at J to 4 bases, leaving 17 bases not matched to a gene. CDR3 DNA: TGTGCCAGCAGCTTGTCGGTCTCCGCGGGACAGTTCTATGGCTACACCTTC. This translates into CASSLSVSAGQFYGYTF.

This clonotype was counted between two and nine times. The chain couples TRBV5-1 to TRBJ2-1, with 12 bases that match TRBD1. V was pared by 4 bases and J by 8 bases, with 4 bases of the junction left unmatched. From germline, CDR1 is SGHRS and CDR2 YFSETQ. The CDR3 is 14 amino acids. CDR3 protein: CASSTGTGGDEQFF. The CDR3 DNA reads as TGCGCCAGCAGCACAGGGACAGGGGGCGATGAGCAGTTCTTC.

The chain has TRBV15 and TRBJ2-1, with D uncertain. The germline CDR1 and CDR2 sequences are LNHNV and YYDKDF (reference sequence). The CDR3 is 13 amino acids. Trimming stripped 1 base from V and 4 bases from J, with 5 bases between. Written as DNA, the CDR3 is TGTGCCACCAGCAGAGGTGGGTACAATGAGCAGTTCTTC. This translates into CATSRGGYNEQFF.

This clonotype was observed a few times. The chain links TRBV29-1 to TRBJ2-7, with 10 positions matching TRBD1. The CDR3 consists of 13 residues. Germline lookup yields CDR1 SQVTM and CDR2 ANQGSEA. With V trimmed by 7 bases and J by 6 bases, 9 bases remained unmatched. CDR3 sequence (DNA): TGCAGCGGGCTCGGACAGGGGGTAACCGAGCAGTACTTC. Protein product: CSGLGQGVTEQYF.

In its sample, this clonotype was seen a few times. The chain has TRBV6-2 or TRBV6-3 and TRBJ2-1; D is possibly TRBD2 (6 bases). The germline V and J ends were trimmed by 7 bases and 8 bases, with 15 bases remaining between them. Per the germline V gene, CDR1 is MNHEY and CDR2 is SVGEGT. This CDR3 comprises 13 residues. The CDR3 DNA follows: TGTGCCAGCATGGGACTCACTTACCATGAGCAGTTCTTC. Encoded protein: CASMGLTYHEQFF.

This rearrangement joins TRBV9 to TRBJ2-7, with D possibly being TRBD2 (5 bases). The germline V and J ends were trimmed by 0 bases and 1 base, with 8 bases remaining between them. The germline V gene encodes CDR1 SGDLS and CDR2 YYNGEE. This CDR3 spans 14 amino acids. In DNA form, the CDR3 reads TGTGCCAGCAGCGTAGACCTAGCTTCCTACGAGCAGTACTTC. Its translation: CASSVDLASYEQYF.

There are a few counts of this clonotype. The V call is TRBV14, the J call TRBJ1-2, with D perhaps TRBD1 (6 bases). Trimming pared 2 bases from V and 3 bases from J, leaving 10 bases between. The germline V gene encodes CDR1 SGHDN and CDR2 FVKESK. The length of the CDR3 is 14 residues. The CDR3 DNA sequence: TGTGCCAGCAGCCAAATTACAGGGTACTATGGCTACACCTTC. It specifies CASSQITGYYGYTF.

This clonotype occurred many times. The chain employs TRBV12-3 or TRBV12-4 and TRBJ1-2; TRBD1 is a possible D gene (6 bases). The V gene lost 2 bases and the J gene lost 1 base, with 14 bases spanning the gap. This CDR3 has 16 residues. Here the CDR3 DNA reads TGTGCCAGCAGTTTAACCGGGGGCAGGGATAACTATGGCTACACCTTC. Translation: CASSLTGGRDNYGYTF.

The rearrangement uses TRBV4-1 and TRBJ1-1; D gene unclear. The CDR3 totals 15 residues. Looked up from germline, CDR1 is MGHRA and CDR2 is YSYEKL. V gave up 0 bases and J gave up 1 base, with 9 bases separating them. CDR3 sequence: CASSQEDNWNTEAFF. CDR3 in DNA: TGCGCCAGCAGCCAAGAAGACAATTGGAACACTGAAGCTTTCTTT.

The chain couples TRBV18 to TRBJ1-2; 8 bases match TRBD1. Per germline, CDR1 KGHSH and CDR2 LQKENI. Trimming at V came to 1 base and at J to 6 bases, leaving 1 base not matched to a gene. This CDR3 has 13 residues. The CDR3 sequence: CASSPRQGNGYTF. Written as DNA, the CDR3 is TGTGCCAGCTCACCACGACAGGGGAATGGCTACACCTTC.

This chain joins TRBV25-1 and TRBJ1-1, with D possibly TRBD1 on 6 matching bases. The germline V and J ends were trimmed by 0 bases and 3 bases, with 11 bases remaining between them. CDR1 MGHDK and CDR2 SYGVNS come from the germline V gene. CDR3 length equals 15 residues. CDR3 residues: CASSEYVRGHTEAFF. CDR3 nucleotide sequence: TGTGCCAGCAGTGAATATGTCCGGGGGCACACTGAAGCTTTCTTT.

The chain couples TRBV4-2 to TRBJ2-7; 8 bases agree with TRBD2. Germline lookup yields CDR1 LGHNA and CDR2 YNFKEQ. V shed 2 bases, J shed 1 base, and the junction held 4 bases outside the gene matches. The CDR3 sequence is 15 residues long. CDR3 coding DNA: TGTGCCAGCAGCCAAACGTTAGCGGGATCCTACGAGCAGTACTTC. Amino acids: CASSQTLAGSYEQYF.

There are many counts of this clonotype. The CDR3 sequence is CASSITRLSSYNEQFF. The CDR3 DNA is TGCGCCAGCAGCATAACTAGGCTCAGCTCCTACAATGAGCAGTTCTTC. This chain joins TRBV5-1 and TRBJ2-1, with a possible D match to TRBD2 (5 bases). Trimming removed 4 bases at V and 0 bases at J, with 14 bases between. Germline values: CDR1 SGHRS, CDR2 YFSETQ. CDR3 length: 16 residues.

This chain joins TRBV7-2 and TRBJ1-2; D is unclear. The CDR3 spans 13 residues. Germline V gene lookup returns CDR1 SGHTA and CDR2 FQGNSA. V was clipped by 1 base and J by 6 bases, with 9 bases between them. CDR3 coding DNA: TGTGCCAGCAGCTTAGAAAATGTGGATGGCTACACCTTC. Translated: CASSLENVDGYTF.

This clonotype was seen ten or more times. The chain recombines TRBV12-3 or TRBV12-4 with TRBJ2-7, with 8 bases fitting TRBD2. Trimming removed 5 bases from V and 0 bases from J; junction bases left unmatched: 12. The CDR3 totals 17 residues. This CDR3 reads CASSPEMISGISYEQYF. CDR3 coding DNA: TGTGCCAGCAGTCCAGAGATGATTAGCGGGATCTCCTACGAGCAGTACTTC.

The V gene is TRBV29-1, the J gene TRBJ2-7; 9 positions match TRBD1. The CDR3 extends over 13 amino acids. From germline, CDR1 is SQVTM and CDR2 ANQGSEA. V dropped 6 bases and J dropped 3; count of bases not matched to a gene: 6. The CDR3 nucleotides are TGCAGCGTGGAGGACAGGGGCCTCTACGAGCAGTACTTC. It encodes CSVEDRGLYEQYF.